This is a list of T cell receptor beta chains from one sample in a study of cytomegalovirus exposure and HLA in healthy donors. Clones were read by immunoSEQ multiplex PCR, and TCRdb kept only the in-frame ones, dropping some. The sample has roughly 140,000 clones, roughly 65% seen once. Sequenced sample: PBMCs. The receptors come from a man in his sixties in good health and CMV-seronegative. CDR3s include the opening cysteine and the closing phenylalanine or tryptophan. Fields, in order: clone size, V gene, D gene, J gene, CDR3 DNA, CDR3 protein. A D gene is named only where the DNA matches it firmly. Where a row states a size, it is once, few, many or the class of an expanded clone; other rows omit it.

>NA|TRBV7-2|TRBD1|TRBJ1-1
TGTGCCAGCAGCTTAGTAGACAGGGGCTCTCCAATGAACACTGAAGCTTTCTTT
CASSLVDRGSPMNTEAFF
>NA|TRBV27|NA|TRBJ1-2
TGTGCCAGCAGTTCTCAGGGTTCAGGGTTAACTAACTATGGCTACACCTTC
CASSSQGSGLTNYGYTF
>few|TRBV19|NA|TRBJ1-5
TGTGCCAGTAGTGTACGGGACTACAATCAGCCCCAGCATTTT
CASSVRDYNQPQHF
>once|TRBV28|TRBD2|TRBJ2-1
TGTGCCAGCAGCTTACTAGCGGGAGGGCCTGTATATGAGCAGTTCTTC
CASSLLAGGPVYEQFF
>NA|TRBV5-1|NA|TRBJ1-1
TGCGCCAGCAGCTTGATCAGGAACACTGAAGCTTTCTTT
CASSLIRNTEAFF
>few|TRBV28|TRBD1|TRBJ1-1
TGTGTATCCGGGACAGGGTTCACTGAAGCTTTCTTT
CVSGTGFTEAFF
>NA|TRBV29-1|TRBD1|TRBJ2-7
TGCAGCGTGGGGGACAGGGGGACGCCCTACGAGCAGTACTTC
CSVGDRGTPYEQYF
>NA|TRBV11-2|TRBD2|TRBJ2-5
TGTGCCAGCAGCTACAGCGGGAGCGGGGGAGAGACCCAGTACTTC
CASSYSGSGGETQYF
>few|TRBV5-1|NA|TRBJ2-7
TGCGCCAGCAGCCCCCGGACAGAATACTCCTACGAGCAGTACTTC
CASSPRTEYSYEQYF
>NA|TRBV5-1|NA|TRBJ2-1
TGCGCCAGCAAATCCAGGAAGACCGATGAGCAGTTCTTC
CASKSRKTDEQFF
>once|TRBV10-1|TRBD2|TRBJ2-7
TGCGCCAGCAGTAAAGGAGTAGCGGGAGGCGAGCAGTACTTC
CASSKGVAGGEQYF
>NA|TRBV9|TRBD2|TRBJ2-5
TGTGCCAGCAGCGTTAGTACGGGACTAGCGGGAAATAGGAGAGAGACCCAGTACTTC
CASSVSTGLAGNRRETQYF